The present T cell receptor beta chain was sequenced within a study of T cells in Graves' hyperthyroidism and ophthalmopathy. This clonotype was counted only a few times. Its antigen is unknown. Compared with germline, one end of the junction differs, possibly owing to a read error. Study-wide results and caveats: Most clonotypes expanded in thyroid above 0.001 were likewise present in blood.

Ophthalmopathy patients had Clinical Activity Score at least 3, NOSPECS grade at least 4, duration under 3 months. This sample holds PBMCs from under 11 ml fresh peripheral blood. The V gene's germline CDR1 is SNHLY and CDR2 FYNNEI. The CDR3 extends over 12 amino acids. Amplified TCR beta CDR3 regions came from RNA transcripts. Carried out on the TCR CDR3, a first-round RT-PCR used the HTBI primer set. TCRdb ran MiXCR on the multiplex PCR reads and lists one entry per CDR3 protein. The sample consists of about 380,000 distinct CDR3 sequences, about 18% of them appearing once. This receptor was obtained from a man aged 18 to 29 with Graves' ophthalmopathy. The sequenced sample was blood. The chain couples TRBV2 to TRBJ2-5; no clear D. The CDR3 sequence: CTSSTPWETQYF. CDR3 DNA sequence: TGTACCAGCAGCACCCCCTGGGAGACCCAGTACTTC.